This TCR beta chain stems from a study of post-analysis software for immune sequencing data. Study outcomes and limitations: Four or five TRBV segments were more frequent in patients than controls; TRBV5-6, TRBV5-1 and TRBV20-1 belonged to this group.

Worth noting for this clonotype: Its antigen is unknown.

Unique molecular identifiers were built into the TCR beta cDNA libraries. TCRdb used MiXCR to reprocess the PCR reads, holding one entry per CDR3 protein. The sample lists hundreds of thousands of distinct CDR3 sequences, roughly 50% occurring once. The CDR3 consists of 16 residues. Germline V lookup: CDR1 MNHEY, CDR2 SVGAGI. The V call is TRBV6-5, the J call TRBJ2-7; D may match TRBD1 or TRBD2 (5 bases each). The end of the DNA aligns better with TRBJ2-5, so the J call may be wrong. Sequenced material: blood. The TCR was taken from a girl aged 10-17 years with multiple sclerosis. The chain's CDR3 is CASSYSRVGGRETQYF. The CDR3 DNA reads as TGTGCCAGCAGTTACTCCAGGGTTGGGGGACGGGAGACCCAGTACTTC.